The sequence of this TCR beta chain was determined in a study of blood T cell repertoires in COVID-19. J lost 3 bases, V lost 0 bases, and 8 bases had no gene match. Germline V gene data show CDR1 as LGHDT and CDR2 as YNNKEL (reference sequence). The CDR3 length is 18 residues. The assay was immunoSEQ multiplex PCR, and TCRdb's table has in-frame clones only and misses some. The sample holds hundreds of thousands of clones, 70% to 90% seen once. Participants were aged roughly 18 to 89 years from about 25 US areas. Participants' own reports of clinical history determined their cohort assignment. Source material: PBMCs or T cells enriched from blood (not recorded which). J is TRBJ2-1 and V is TRBV3-1 (or the pseudogene TRBV3-2), with 10 bases matching TRBD2. The receptor comes from a man aged 30 to 39 who had recovered from COVID-19. CDR3 nucleotide sequence: TGTGCCAGCAGCCAAGATGGTCTAGCGGGGGCCAACTACAATGAGCAGTTCTTC. It yields the protein CASSQDGLAGANYNEQFF.